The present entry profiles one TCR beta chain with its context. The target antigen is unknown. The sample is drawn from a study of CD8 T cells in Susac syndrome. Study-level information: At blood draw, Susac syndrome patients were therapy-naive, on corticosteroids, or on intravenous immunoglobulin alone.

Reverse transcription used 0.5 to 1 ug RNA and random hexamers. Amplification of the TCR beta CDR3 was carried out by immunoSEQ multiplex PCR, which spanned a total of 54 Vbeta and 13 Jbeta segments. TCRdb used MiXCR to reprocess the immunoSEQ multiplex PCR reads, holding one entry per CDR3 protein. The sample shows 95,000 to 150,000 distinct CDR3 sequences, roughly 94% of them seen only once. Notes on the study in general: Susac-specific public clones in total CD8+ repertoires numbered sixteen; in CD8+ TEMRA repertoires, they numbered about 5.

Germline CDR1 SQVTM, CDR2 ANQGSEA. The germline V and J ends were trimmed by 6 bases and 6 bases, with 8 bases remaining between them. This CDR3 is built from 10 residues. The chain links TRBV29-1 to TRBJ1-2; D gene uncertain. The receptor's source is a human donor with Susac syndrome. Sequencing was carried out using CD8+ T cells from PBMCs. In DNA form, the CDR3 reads TGCAGCGTGGTCGCGGATGGCTACACCTTC. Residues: CSVVADGYTF. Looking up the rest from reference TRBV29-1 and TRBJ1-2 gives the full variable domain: SAVISQKPSRDICQRGTSLTIQCQVDSQVTMMFWYRQQPGQSLTLIATANQGSEATYESGFVIDKFPISRPNLTFSTLTVSNMSPEDSSIYLCSVVADGYTFGSGTRLTVV.